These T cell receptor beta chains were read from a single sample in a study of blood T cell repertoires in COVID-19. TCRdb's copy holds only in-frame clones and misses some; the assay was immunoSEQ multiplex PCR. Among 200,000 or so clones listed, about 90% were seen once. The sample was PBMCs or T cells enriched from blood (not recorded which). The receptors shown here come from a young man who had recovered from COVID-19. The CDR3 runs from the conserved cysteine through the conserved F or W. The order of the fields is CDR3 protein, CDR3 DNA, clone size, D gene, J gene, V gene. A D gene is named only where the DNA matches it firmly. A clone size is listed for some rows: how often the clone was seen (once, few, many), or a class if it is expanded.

CDR3: CASSLTTGDTEAFF; DNA: TGTGCCAGCAGTCTAACGACAGGGGACACTGAAGCTTTCTTT; size: -; D: TRBD1; J: TRBJ1-1; V: TRBV9
CDR3: CASSREGGAAYYGYTF; DNA: TGTGCCAGCAGCAGAGAAGGTGGGGCCGCTTACTATGGCTACACCTTC; size: -; D: -; J: TRBJ1-2; V: TRBV7-8
CDR3: CASSPPDNSPLHF; DNA: TGTGCCAGCAGTCCCCCCGATAATTCACCCCTCCACTTT; size: -; D: -; J: TRBJ1-6; V: TRBV27
CDR3: CASGLVRQGNSPLHF; DNA: TGTGCTAGTGGTTTGGTAAGGCAGGGGAATTCACCCCTCCACTTT; size: -; D: -; J: TRBJ1-6; V: TRBV12-5
CDR3: CASTPAVSTNEKLFF; DNA: TGTGCCAGCACTCCCGCGGTGTCAACTAATGAAAAACTGTTTTTT; size: -; D: -; J: TRBJ1-4; V: TRBV28
CDR3: CASSQEGGARTEAFF; DNA: TGCGCCAGCAGCCAAGAAGGAGGGGCGCGAACTGAAGCTTTCTTT; size: -; D: -; J: TRBJ1-1; V: TRBV4-1
CDR3: CASSYRTGVRTEAFF; DNA: TGTGCCAGCAGTTACCGCACAGGGGTGAGGACTGAAGCTTTCTTT; size: -; D: TRBD1; J: TRBJ1-1; V: TRBV6-2/TRBV6-3
CDR3: CASSSGQGFTGANVLTF; DNA: TGTGCCAGCAGTTCCGGACAGGGGTTCACTGGGGCCAACGTCCTGACTTTC; size: -; D: TRBD1; J: TRBJ2-6; V: TRBV27
CDR3: CASSSGTVQAFF; DNA: TGTGCCAGCAGCTCCGGGACAGTGCAGGCTTTCTTT; size: -; D: TRBD1; J: TRBJ1-1; V: TRBV6-5
CDR3: CASGGPTSGSSEQYF; DNA: TGTGCCAGCGGCGGACCTACTAGCGGGAGTAGCGAGCAGTACTTC; size: -; D: TRBD2; J: TRBJ2-7; V: TRBV2
CDR3: CASSLGQGGNEQYF; DNA: TGTGCCAGCAGCTTAGGGCAGGGAGGGAACGAGCAGTACTTC; size: -; D: TRBD2; J: TRBJ2-7; V: TRBV7-3
CDR3: CASSLVGGGAPNGELFF; DNA: TGTGCCAGCAGCCTAGTCGGCGGGGGGGCGCCAAACGGGGAGCTGTTTTTT; size: -; D: TRBD2; J: TRBJ2-2; V: TRBV7-2
CDR3: CASSLGVWTSGRSVQYF; DNA: TGTGCCAGCAGCTTGGGGGTTTGGACTAGCGGGAGGTCTGTGCAGTACTTC; size: -; D: TRBD2; J: TRBJ2-7; V: TRBV5-6
CDR3: CASSQGVLAGGRHEQFF; DNA: TGTGCCAGCAGCCAAGGCGTGTTAGCGGGAGGGCGACATGAGCAGTTCTTC; size: -; D: TRBD2; J: TRBJ2-1; V: TRBV14
CDR3: CASSSPQGNTEAFF; DNA: TGTGCCAGCAGTTCGCCCCAGGGGAACACTGAAGCTTTCTTT; size: -; D: -; J: TRBJ1-1; V: TRBV27
CDR3: CASSPLGTEAFF; DNA: TGTGCCAGCAGCCCCCTCGGCACTGAAGCTTTCTTT; size: once; D: -; J: TRBJ1-1; V: TRBV7-8
CDR3: CATSDPSLANEQFF; DNA: TGTGCCACCAGTGACCCCAGTCTCGCCAATGAGCAGTTCTTC; size: -; D: -; J: TRBJ2-1; V: TRBV24-1
CDR3: CASSDNTAGNYEQYF; DNA: TGTGCCAGCAGTGATAATACCGCCGGGAACTACGAGCAGTACTTC; size: once; D: -; J: TRBJ2-7; V: TRBV6-1
CDR3: CASSKVKGTGGLTYEQYF; DNA: TGTGCCAGCAGCAAAGTAAAGGGGACAGGGGGACTAACCTACGAGCAGTACTTC; size: -; D: -; J: TRBJ2-7; V: TRBV21-1
CDR3: CASRSGTSGSNEQFF; DNA: TGTGCCAGCAGATCCGGGACTAGCGGGAGCAATGAGCAGTTCTTC; size: once; D: TRBD2; J: TRBJ2-1; V: TRBV5-4
CDR3: CASSLDRSYEQYF; DNA: TGTGCCAGCAGCTTAGACAGATCCTACGAGCAGTACTTC; size: -; D: -; J: TRBJ2-7; V: TRBV7-8
CDR3: CASSWRIRVTNTEAFF; DNA: TGTGCCAGCAGCTGGCGAATCCGGGTCACGAACACTGAAGCTTTCTTT; size: -; D: -; J: TRBJ1-1; V: TRBV5-8
CDR3: CATSRDPTTNTGELFF; DNA: TGTGCCACCAGCAGAGACCCGACTACTAACACCGGGGAGCTGTTTTTT; size: -; D: -; J: TRBJ2-2; V: TRBV15
CDR3: CASSHLSGLNSPLHF; DNA: TGTGCCAGCAGCCATCTGTCAGGTCTCAATTCACCCCTCCACTTT; size: -; D: -; J: TRBJ1-6; V: TRBV11-2
CDR3: CASSEGLASDTQYF; DNA: TGTGCCAGCAGTGAAGGACTAGCATCAGATACGCAGTATTTT; size: few; D: TRBD2; J: TRBJ2-3; V: TRBV6-4
CDR3: CASRQRGLGNQPQHF; DNA: TGTGCCAGCAGACAAAGGGGATTAGGCAATCAGCCCCAGCATTTT; size: -; D: -; J: TRBJ1-5; V: TRBV2
CDR3: CASSWTGRGGGELFF; DNA: TGTGCCAGCAGCTGGACAGGGCGCGGCGGCGGGGAGCTGTTTTTT; size: -; D: TRBD1; J: TRBJ2-2; V: TRBV11-2
CDR3: CASSFGPNYEQYF; DNA: TGTGCCAGCAGTTTCGGTCCCAACTACGAGCAGTACTTC; size: -; D: -; J: TRBJ2-7; V: TRBV12-3/TRBV12-4
CDR3: CASSLIRGQGAGVAFF; DNA: TGTGCCAGCAGTCTCATCCGGGGACAGGGGGCCGGTGTGGCTTTCTTT; size: -; D: TRBD1; J: TRBJ1-1; V: TRBV27
CDR3: CASSVQNTGELFF; DNA: TGTGCCAGCAGTGTACAGAACACCGGGGAGCTGTTTTTT; size: many; D: -; J: TRBJ2-2; V: TRBV6-4
CDR3: CASSLEGARLTLHF; DNA: TGTGCCAGCAGCCTCGAGGGGGCCCGTTTAACCCTCCACTTT; size: once; D: TRBD1; J: TRBJ1-6; V: TRBV5-4
CDR3: CASSLSAGVFNEQYF; DNA: TGTGCCAGCAGCCTATCGGCGGGAGTGTTCAACGAGCAGTACTTC; size: -; D: TRBD2; J: TRBJ2-7; V: TRBV7-2
CDR3: CASTPGDRVTYGYTF; DNA: TGCGCCAGCACCCCCGGGGACAGGGTTACCTATGGCTACACCTTC; size: -; D: TRBD1; J: TRBJ1-2; V: TRBV5-1
CDR3: CASSIKESGFFAEAFF; DNA: TGTGCCAGCAGCATCAAAGAGTCGGGGTTTTTCGCTGAAGCTTTCTTT; size: -; D: -; J: TRBJ1-1; V: TRBV21-1
CDR3: CASSLAGGGQVDTDTQYF; DNA: TGCGCCAGCAGCTTGGCCGGGGGGGGCCAGGTTGACACAGATACGCAGTATTTT; size: -; D: TRBD2; J: TRBJ2-3; V: TRBV5-1
CDR3: CASRGQGANSPLHF; DNA: TGTGCCAGCAGGGGACAGGGGGCCAATTCACCCCTCCACTTT; size: -; D: TRBD1; J: TRBJ1-6; V: TRBV6-5
CDR3: CASSPGTGNYEQYF; DNA: TGTGCCAGCAGCCCCGGGACAGGGAACTACGAGCAGTACTTC; size: -; D: TRBD1; J: TRBJ2-7; V: TRBV5-6
CDR3: CASSLALLAGGVTDTQYF; DNA: TGTGCCAGCAGCTTAGCGCTGCTAGCGGGGGGAGTCACAGATACGCAGTATTTT; size: -; D: TRBD2; J: TRBJ2-3; V: TRBV7-2
CDR3: CASSVGGHDYGYTF; DNA: TGTGCCAGCAGCGTAGGCGGACACGACTATGGCTACACCTTC; size: -; D: -; J: TRBJ1-2; V: TRBV9
CDR3: CASSDPRMNEKLFF; DNA: TGTGCCAGCAGTGACCCTAGGATGAATGAAAAACTGTTTTTT; size: -; D: -; J: TRBJ1-4; V: TRBV6-1
CDR3: CASSRLLRYEQFF; DNA: TGTGCCAGCAGCCGATTACTAAGGTACGAGCAGTTCTTC; size: -; D: -; J: TRBJ2-1; V: TRBV3-1/TRBV3-2
CDR3: CASSPPTSGAYYNEQFF; DNA: TGTGCCAGCAGTCCCCCGACTAGCGGTGCCTATTACAATGAGCAGTTCTTC; size: once; D: TRBD2; J: TRBJ2-1; V: TRBV28
CDR3: CASSLYGTGELFF; DNA: TGTGCCAGCAGTTTATACGGCACCGGGGAGCTGTTTTTT; size: -; D: -; J: TRBJ2-2; V: TRBV27